The rows below give T cell receptor beta chains drawn from one sample of a study of T cell changes during pregnancy in multiple sclerosis. This table comes from immunoSEQ multiplex PCR, and its TCRdb copy is limited to in-frame clones, with some not included. The sample has approximately 89,000 clones; around 94% are singletons. The sample here was peripheral blood, taken in the third trimester of pregnancy. Every receptor here comes from a female donor with multiple sclerosis, enrolled in a pregnancy study. The CDR3 runs from the conserved cysteine through the conserved F or W. Fields, in order: D gene, V gene, J gene, clone size, CDR3 DNA, CDR3 protein. A D gene is named only where the DNA matches it firmly. Some rows have no size entry. The others give once, few or many, or a class for an expanded clone.

>-|TRBV7-6|TRBJ2-7|-
TGTGCCAGCAGCTTAGCGCTTGGGTCGTCTGCGGGACCTTCCTACGAGCAGTACTTC
CASSLALGSSAGPSYEQYF
>-|TRBV14|TRBJ1-5|-
TGTGCCAGCAGCCAAGGCCCGGGTCAGCCCCAGCATTTT
CASSQGPGQPQHF
>TRBD2|TRBV25-1|TRBJ2-7|-
TGTGCCAGCAGTGATGGGCGCGGGAGGGGTTACGAGCAGTACTTC
CASSDGRGRGYEQYF
>-|TRBV2|TRBJ2-1|-
TGTGCCAGCATCGACGGGATCTACAATGAGCAGTTCTTC
CASIDGIYNEQFF
>-|TRBV7-8|TRBJ1-5|-
TGTGCCAGCAGCTACAGCGGGGAGGCAGCTAATCAGCCCCAGCATTTT
CASSYSGEAANQPQHF
>TRBD2|TRBV7-8|TRBJ2-2|-
TGTGCCAGCAGCTCATCCGGGACTAGTCGTATCGGGGAGCTGTTTTTT
CASSSSGTSRIGELFF
>TRBD1|TRBV29-1|TRBJ1-1|once
TGCAGCGTTGCTAGGGGGCTAAGGTCTGAAGCTTTCTTT
CSVARGLRSEAFF
>TRBD2|TRBV19|TRBJ2-1|-
TGTGCCAGTACGAGACTAGCGGGAGATTATGAGCAGTTCTTC
CASTRLAGDYEQFF
>TRBD1|TRBV7-6|TRBJ2-2|-
TGTGCCAGCAGCTCCGTTGGACAGGACCGGGCCGGGGAGCTGTTTTTT
CASSSVGQDRAGELFF
>-|TRBV7-3|TRBJ2-7|once
TGTGCCAGCAGCTTAACTGCAGGCCACTACGAGCAGTACTTC
CASSLTAGHYEQYF
>-|TRBV5-6|TRBJ1-1|-
TGTGCCAGCAGCTTGCCGGGGGAGTCCAAGAACACTGAAGCTTTCTTT
CASSLPGESKNTEAFF
>-|TRBV5-1|TRBJ2-7|-
TGCGCCAGCAGCTTGACAGAGACCTACGAGCAGTACTTC
CASSLTETYEQYF
>-|TRBV2|TRBJ2-3|-
TGTGCCAGCAGTGACAGGTACACAGATACGCAGTATTTT
CASSDRYTDTQYF
>TRBD1|TRBV2|TRBJ2-1|-
TGTGCCACAGAGACAGGGGGCCCCTACAATGAGCAGTTCTTC
CATETGGPYNEQFF
>-|TRBV2|TRBJ1-2|-
TGTGCCAGCAGCCGAAAAGACAGGACCGCCGGAGACTATGGCTACACCTTC
CASSRKDRTAGDYGYTF
>TRBD2|TRBV6-1|TRBJ2-7|-
TGTGCCAGCAGCGTTCGTAGCGGGACCTACGAGCAGTACTTC
CASSVRSGTYEQYF
>TRBD1|TRBV15|TRBJ1-2|-
TGTGCCACCAGCAAGACAGGGGGCGCGGGCTACACCTTC
CATSKTGGAGYTF
>TRBD2|TRBV7-2|TRBJ2-2|-
TGTGCCAGCAGCTTAGAGCCTAGCGGGAGAGACACCGGGGAGCTGTTTTTT
CASSLEPSGRDTGELFF
>-|TRBV4-2|TRBJ1-2|-
TGTGCCAGCAGCCCTAGAACAGGGTTGCATGGCTACACCTTC
CASSPRTGLHGYTF
>TRBD2|TRBV15|TRBJ2-2|-
TGTGCCACCAGCAGAGTCCTAGCGGGAGGGGGGGAGCTGTTTTTT
CATSRVLAGGGELFF
>-|TRBV19|TRBJ2-5|-
TGTGCCAGTAGTATCGCGGAGACCCAGTACTTC
CASSIAETQYF
>TRBD2|TRBV6-5|TRBJ2-1|-
TGTGCCAGCAGCCCCGGGACTAGCGGGCTCAATGAGCAGTTCTTC
CASSPGTSGLNEQFF